The 15 T cell receptor beta chains presented below share a single source sample, sequenced in a study of blood T cell repertoires in COVID-19. Data came from immunoSEQ multiplex PCR; TCRdb stores just in-frame clones and leaves some out. The sample holds more than 100,000 clones; 70% to 90% are singletons and the top ten take less than 5%. Sequenced material: peripheral blood. These receptors were taken from a man aged 35 to 55 with acute or convalescent COVID-19.

Within the sample, this clone is medium-sized. CDR3 residues: CASSSGANVLTF. The CDR3 nucleotides read TGTGCCAGCAGCTCCGGGGCCAACGTCCTGACTTTC. The chain combines TRBV6-6 with TRBJ2-6; no clear D. The CDR3 spans 12 residues. Per germline, CDR1 MNHNY and CDR2 SVGAGI (reference sequence). V was cut by 6 bases and J by 4 bases, with 4 bases left in between.

The chain is built from TRBV25-1 and TRBJ1-2; 7 bases match TRBD1. Trimming at V came to 5 bases and at J to 5 bases, leaving 11 bases not matched to a gene. This CDR3 is 15 amino acids long. Germline-derived CDR1 and CDR2 are MGHDK and SYGVNS. The CDR3, as DNA: TGTGCCAGCAGTAAGTCCTCCGGGACAGATTATGGCTACACCTTC. Amino acids: CASSKSSGTDYGYTF.

The rearrangement uses TRBV18 and TRBJ1-1; 9 bases fit TRBD1. The CDR3 has 13 residues. Trimming cost V 3 bases and J 8 bases; bases outside gene matches: 4. CDR1 is KGHSH, CDR2 LQKENI, per germline. CDR3 sequence reads: CASSPGQGHEAFF. CDR3 DNA: TGTGCCAGCTCACCGGGACAGGGCCACGAAGCTTTCTTT.

The chain uses TRBV30 and TRBJ1-6, with TRBD1 matching 10 bases. With V trimmed by 2 bases and J by 10 bases, 8 bases remained unmatched. This CDR3 region has 15 residues. Germline V gene lookup returns CDR1 GTSNPN and CDR2 SVGIG (reference sequence). The DNA of the CDR3 is TGTGCCTGGAGTTATGGGACAGGGGTGGACTCACCCCTCCACTTT. Encoded protein: CAWSYGTGVDSPLHF.

This clone came up a few times. This sequence joins TRBV18 and TRBJ1-6; the match to TRBD1 covers 7 bases. The CDR3 totals 15 residues. The V gene end was trimmed by 1 base and the J gene end by 8 bases; junction bases not matched to a gene: 5. Germline CDR1 and CDR2: KGHSH and LQKENI. CDR3 protein: CASSPRGTEDSPLHF. CDR3 in DNA: TGTGCCAGCTCACCACGAGGGACAGAAGATTCACCCCTCCACTTT.

V usage is TRBV5-1 and J usage is TRBJ1-1, with TRBD1 identical over 9 bases. This CDR3 contains 15 residues. Germline lookup yields CDR1 SGHRS and CDR2 YFSETQ. With 3 bases clipped from V and 2 bases from J, the junction kept 5 bases outside the gene matches. CDR3 nucleotides: TGCGCCAGCAGCTCGGGGGACAGGGACAACACTGAAGCTTTCTTT. As protein: CASSSGDRDNTEAFF.

The genes are TRBV5-8 and TRBJ2-3; TRBD1 matches at 9 bases. CDR1 SGHTS and CDR2 YDEGEE come from the germline V gene. V shed 4 bases and J 4 bases; nucleotides not matched to a gene: 7. The CDR3 consists of 15 residues. For the CDR3, the DNA is TGTGCCAGCAGCCTCGGACAGGGGAGGTCAGATACGCAGTATTTT. Amino acid sequence: CASSLGQGRSDTQYF.

The chain employs TRBV3-1 (or the pseudogene TRBV3-2) and TRBJ2-3, with 7 bases fitting TRBD2. CDR1 is LGHDT, CDR2 YNNKEL, per germline (reference sequence). The CDR3 covers 15 residues. For the CDR3, the DNA is TGTGAACACGAAAAAACACGGGACTACACAGATACGCAGTATTTT. Its translation: CEHEKTRDYTDTQYF.

J is TRBJ2-4 and V is TRBV5-1; 7 bases match TRBD1. With 4 bases clipped from V and 5 bases from J, the junction kept 9 bases outside the gene matches. Germline lookup yields CDR1 SGHRS and CDR2 YFSETQ. The CDR3 extends over 15 amino acids. Here the CDR3 DNA reads TGCGCCAGCAGCAGACAGGGTCCAATGGAAAACATTCAGTACTTC. Amino acids: CASSRQGPMENIQYF.

This clone showed up just a few times. The V and J genes are TRBV4-1 and TRBJ2-7; D is ambiguous. Germline CDR1 MGHRA, CDR2 YSYEKL. V was pared by 6 bases and J by 3 bases, with 15 bases between. The CDR3 consists of 14 residues. CDR3 in amino acids: CASSLNVGVYEQYF. CDR3 in DNA: TGCGCCAGCAGTCTCAACGTTGGAGTCTACGAGCAGTACTTC.

The rearrangement uses TRBV9 and TRBJ2-7; TRBD2 aligns across 8 bases. The germline gives CDR1 SGDLS, CDR2 YYNGEE. The CDR3 runs to 16 residues. Trimming took 4 bases from V and 0 from J; bases not matched to a gene: 9. The CDR3 DNA reads TGTGCCAGCAGCCCACAAGCGGGAGCTTACTCCTACGAGCAGTACTTC. It is translated as CASSPQAGAYSYEQYF.

The gene calls are TRBV27 and TRBJ1-5, with TRBD1 matching 11 bases. Germline V lookup: CDR1 MNHEY, CDR2 SMNVEV (reference sequence). The CDR3 spans 17 residues. The V and J ends lost 5 bases and 8 bases, in that order; junction bases with no gene match: 14. DNA for the CDR3: TGTGCCAGCAGTCCATTCGGGAGGACAGGGGGCAGCGAGCCCCAGCATTTT. This encodes CASSPFGRTGGSEPQHF.

J is TRBJ2-2 and V is TRBV5-1; D gene unclear. Germline CDR1 reads SGHRS; CDR2 reads YFSETQ. Between the trimmed V and J ends, which lost 0 bases and 5 bases, there was a span of 11 bases. This CDR3 spans 15 amino acids. The CDR3 reads CASSLDGGGTGELFF. In DNA form, the CDR3 reads TGCGCCAGCAGCTTGGATGGTGGCGGAACCGGGGAGCTGTTTTTT.

The table lists this clone with a count of one. V is TRBV19 and J is TRBJ1-1; a possible D gene is TRBD1 (6 bases). This CDR3 has 13 residues. Germline assignment: CDR1 LNHDA and CDR2 SQIVND (reference sequence). V was cut by 10 bases and J by 3 bases, with 15 bases left in between. The CDR3: CATTVNRDTEAFF. CDR3 nucleotide sequence: TGTGCCACTACGGTTAACAGGGACACTGAAGCTTTCTTT.

V usage is TRBV9 and J usage is TRBJ1-2, with 8 positions matching TRBD1. Germline loops: CDR1 SGDLS, CDR2 YYNGEE. After removal of 0 bases from V and 2 bases from J, the junction contained 3 bases not matched to a gene. This CDR3 has 15 residues. DNA for the CDR3: TGTGCCAGCAGCGTAGGGGGGACAGGAAACTATGGCTACACCTTC. It encodes CASSVGGTGNYGYTF.